Listed below are T cell receptor beta chains from one sample, sequenced in a study of T cell responses to AZD1222 COVID-19 vaccine. Repertoires were generated with immunoSEQ multiplex PCR, while TCRdb's copy carries only in-frame clones and drops some. In the table there are about 180,000 clones, 94% of which are singletons. This sample comprised peripheral blood, obtained 28 days after the second AZD1222 dose. The receptors shown here come from an adult who received the AZD1222 COVID-19 vaccine. CDR3s include the opening cysteine and the closing phenylalanine or tryptophan. The D gene is left open where the match is weak. Clone size, where shown, is once, few, many, or a class for clones that have expanded.

CDR3 | DNA | size | V | D | J
CASSQEGLAGIETQYF | TGCGCCAGCAGCCAGGAAGGACTAGCGGGGATTGAGACCCAGTACTTC | NA | TRBV4-3 | TRBD2 | TRBJ2-5
CASSLSGHTDFNQPQHF | TGTGCCAGCAGTTTATCAGGCCACACTGACTTTAATCAGCCCCAGCATTTT | NA | TRBV28 | NA | TRBJ1-5
CASSYGLADYSNQPQHF | TGTGCCAGCAGTTATGGGCTCGCAGACTATAGCAATCAGCCCCAGCATTTT | NA | TRBV6-2/TRBV6-3 | NA | TRBJ1-5
CASSSPPDTNNSPLHF | TGTGCCAGTAGTTCACCCCCGGACACGAATAATTCACCCCTCCACTTT | few | TRBV19 | NA | TRBJ1-6
CATRDRDEKLFF | TGTGCCACCCGGGACAGGGACGAAAAACTGTTTTTT | NA | TRBV12-3/TRBV12-4 | TRBD1 | TRBJ1-4
CASMGGEGNSYEQYF | TGTGCCAGTATGGGGGGCGAAGGGAACTCCTACGAGCAGTACTTC | NA | TRBV19 | NA | TRBJ2-7
CATSDPSLGGSGELFF | TGTGCCACCAGTGACCCCTCACTAGGGGGGAGCGGGGAGCTGTTTTTT | NA | TRBV24-1 | NA | TRBJ2-2
CASSARGRGNEKLFF | TGTGCCAGCAGCGCTCGAGGGAGGGGTAATGAAAAACTGTTTTTT | NA | TRBV11-3 | NA | TRBJ1-4
CATSDYLLEGNYGYTF | TGTGCCACCAGTGATTACCTATTGGAGGGGAACTATGGCTACACCTTC | NA | TRBV24-1 | NA | TRBJ1-2
CASSLDRGPYEQYF | TGTGCCAGCAGCCTAGACAGGGGTCCCTACGAGCAGTACTTC | NA | TRBV7-3 | TRBD1 | TRBJ2-7
CASTGNRGGSNQPQHF | TGTGCCAGTACTGGAAACAGGGGTGGGAGCAATCAGCCCCAGCATTTT | NA | TRBV19 | TRBD1 | TRBJ1-5
CASRKMTGNTEAFF | TGTGCCAGCAGGAAAATGACAGGGAACACTGAAGCTTTCTTT | NA | TRBV2 | NA | TRBJ1-1
CASSLLGAGNTIYF | TGTGCCAGCAGCTTACTGGGAGCTGGAAACACCATATATTTT | few | TRBV7-3 | NA | TRBJ1-3
CASSPYPFRTASSNEKLFF | TGTGCCAGCAGTCCCTACCCATTTAGGACAGCCTCCTCTAATGAAAAACTGTTTTTT | NA | TRBV28 | NA | TRBJ1-4
CASSHVLPGNNNEQFF | TGCGCCAGCAGCCACGTACTCCCCGGGAACAACAATGAGCAGTTCTTC | NA | TRBV4-3 | NA | TRBJ2-1
CASSQFDCLSGNTIYF | TGTGCCAGCAGCCAATTCGACTGCCTCTCTGGAAACACCATATATTTT | NA | TRBV3-1/TRBV3-2 | NA | TRBJ1-3
CAWSVMGARAGGYTF | TGTGCCTGGAGTGTTATGGGGGCCCGGGCCGGTGGCTACACCTTC | NA | TRBV30 | NA | TRBJ1-2
CASSENGEAFF | TGCGCCAGCAGTGAGAACGGTGAAGCTTTCTTT | NA | TRBV10-1 | NA | TRBJ1-1
CASSLGASTEAFF | TGTGCCAGCAGCTTAGGGGCCTCCACTGAAGCTTTCTTT | NA | TRBV5-8 | NA | TRBJ1-1
CASSNPGDRLTEAFF | TGTGCCAGTAGTAATCCGGGCGACAGACTCACTGAAGCTTTCTTT | NA | TRBV19 | NA | TRBJ1-1
CAISDPGSYEQYF | TGTGCCATCAGTGACCCGGGAAGTTACGAGCAGTACTTC | NA | TRBV10-3 | NA | TRBJ2-7
CASSLQGRVNEQFF | TGTGCCAGCAGCTTGCAGGGGAGAGTCAATGAGCAGTTCTTC | NA | TRBV6-5 | NA | TRBJ2-1
CASSSLWVANTEAFF | TGTGCCAGCAGCTCCCTCTGGGTCGCGAACACTGAAGCTTTCTTT | NA | TRBV28 | NA | TRBJ1-1
CATSIVSESGYNSPLHF | TGTGCCACCAGCATCGTTTCGGAATCGGGGTATAATTCACCCCTCCACTTT | NA | TRBV15 | NA | TRBJ1-6
CASSLAPTRAGGETQYF | TGCGCCAGCAGCTTGGCCCCAACTAGAGCGGGGGGAGAGACCCAGTACTTC | NA | TRBV5-1 | TRBD2 | TRBJ2-5
CASSWDFGATNYGYTF | TGTGCCAGCAGTTGGGATTTCGGGGCGACGAACTATGGCTACACCTTC | NA | TRBV6-5 | NA | TRBJ1-2
CATSATRGNYNEQFF | TGTGCCACCAGCGCGACTAGGGGCAATTACAATGAGCAGTTCTTC | once | TRBV24-1 | NA | TRBJ2-1
CASSFGTNQPQHF | TGTGCCAGTAGTTTCGGGACCAATCAGCCCCAGCATTTT | few | TRBV19 | NA | TRBJ1-5
CASSLKPARGGGELFF | TGCGCCAGCAGCTTGAAACCAGCTCGGGGAGGCGGGGAGCTGTTTTTT | NA | TRBV5-1 | NA | TRBJ2-2
CASKVLAGVETQYF | TGTGCCAGCAAGGTACTAGCGGGAGTTGAGACCCAGTACTTC | NA | TRBV2 | TRBD2 | TRBJ2-5
CASSAMGGEQPQHF | TGTGCCAGCAGCGCTATGGGAGGGGAACAGCCCCAGCATTTT | NA | TRBV9 | NA | TRBJ1-5
CASSLTASGQPQHF | TGTGCCAGCAGTCTCACTGCCTCCGGTCAGCCCCAGCATTTT | NA | TRBV6-5 | NA | TRBJ1-5
CASLPGLAGDEQYF | TGTGCCAGCCTACCGGGACTAGCGGGAGACGAGCAGTACTTC | NA | TRBV2 | TRBD2 | TRBJ2-7
CASRPRDFYEQYF | TGTGCCAGTAGGCCCCGGGACTTCTACGAGCAGTACTTC | NA | TRBV19 | NA | TRBJ2-7
CASSLAWDREWVKYYEQYF | TGTGCCAGCAGCTTAGCGTGGGACAGGGAATGGGTTAAGTACTACGAGCAGTACTTC | NA | TRBV7-9 | TRBD1 | TRBJ2-7
CASRGAGELFF | TGTGCCAGCCGGGGGGCCGGGGAGCTGTTTTTT | NA | TRBV25-1 | TRBD2 | TRBJ2-2
CASSLALTVYNEQFF | TGCGCCAGCAGCTTGGCACTAACCGTCTACAATGAGCAGTTCTTC | NA | TRBV5-1 | NA | TRBJ2-1
CASSLAGSGTDTQYF | TGCGCCAGCAGCTTGGCGGGGTCCGGCACAGATACGCAGTATTTT | once | TRBV5-1 | NA | TRBJ2-3
CASSSTYSGNTIYF | TGTGCCAGCAGCTCAACATACTCTGGAAACACCATATATTTT | NA | TRBV7-6 | NA | TRBJ1-3
CGTGVNGYTF | TGTGGGACAGGGGTCAATGGCTACACCTTC | NA | TRBV6-5 | TRBD1 | TRBJ1-2
CASSISLTGGRYEQFF | TGTGCCAGTAGTATCTCGCTTACGGGGGGGCGGTATGAGCAGTTCTTC | NA | TRBV19 | TRBD2 | TRBJ2-1